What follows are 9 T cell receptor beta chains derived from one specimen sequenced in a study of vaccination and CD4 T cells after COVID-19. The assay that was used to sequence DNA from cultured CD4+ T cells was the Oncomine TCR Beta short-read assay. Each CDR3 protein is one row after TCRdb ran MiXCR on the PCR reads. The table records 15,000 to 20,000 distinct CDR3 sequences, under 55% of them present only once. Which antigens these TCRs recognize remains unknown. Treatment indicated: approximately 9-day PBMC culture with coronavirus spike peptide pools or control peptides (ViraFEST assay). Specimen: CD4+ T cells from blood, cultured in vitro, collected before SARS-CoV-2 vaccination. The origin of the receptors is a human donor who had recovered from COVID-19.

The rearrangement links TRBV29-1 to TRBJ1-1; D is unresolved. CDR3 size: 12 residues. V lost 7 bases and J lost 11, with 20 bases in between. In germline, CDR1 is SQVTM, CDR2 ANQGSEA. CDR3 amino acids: CSAREQVRSAFF. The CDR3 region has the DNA TGCAGCGCCCGAGAGCAGGTGAGGTCGGCTTTCTTT.

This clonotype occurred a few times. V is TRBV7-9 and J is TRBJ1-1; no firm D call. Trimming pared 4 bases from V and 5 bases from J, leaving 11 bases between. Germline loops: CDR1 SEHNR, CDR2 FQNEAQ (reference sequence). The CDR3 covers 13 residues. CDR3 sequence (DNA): TGTGCCAGCAGCTCTAAGGTCGAAACTGAAGCTTTCTTT. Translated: CASSSKVETEAFF.

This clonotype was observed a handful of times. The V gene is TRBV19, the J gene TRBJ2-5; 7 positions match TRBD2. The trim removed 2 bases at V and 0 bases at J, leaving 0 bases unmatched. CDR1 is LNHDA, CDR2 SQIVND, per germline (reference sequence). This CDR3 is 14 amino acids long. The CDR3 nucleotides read TGTGCCAGTAGTATAACTAGCGACCAAGAGACCCAGTACTTC. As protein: CASSITSDQETQYF. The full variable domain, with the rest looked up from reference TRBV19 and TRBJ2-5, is DGGITQSPKYLFRKEGQNVTLSCEQNLNHDAMYWYRQDPGQGLRLIYYSQIVNDFQKGDIAEGYSVSREKKESFPLTVTSAQKNPTAFYLCASSITSDQETQYFGPGTRLLVL.

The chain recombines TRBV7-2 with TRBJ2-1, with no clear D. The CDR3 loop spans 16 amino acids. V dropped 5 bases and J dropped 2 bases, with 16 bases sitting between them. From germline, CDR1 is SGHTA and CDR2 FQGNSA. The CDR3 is CASSITPPPTYNEQFF. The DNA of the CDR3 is TGTGCCAGCAGCATTACACCACCCCCAACCTACAATGAGCAGTTCTTC.

The chain's CDR3 is CASSSAANYGYTF. The DNA of the CDR3 is TGTGCCAGCAGTTCAGCTGCTAACTATGGCTACACCTTC. This chain joins TRBV28 and TRBJ1-2; no definite D call. In germline, CDR1 is MDHEN, CDR2 SYDVKM. CDR3 length: 13 amino acids. The V end lost 4 bases, the J end lost 0 bases, and 6 bases lay between the germline ends.

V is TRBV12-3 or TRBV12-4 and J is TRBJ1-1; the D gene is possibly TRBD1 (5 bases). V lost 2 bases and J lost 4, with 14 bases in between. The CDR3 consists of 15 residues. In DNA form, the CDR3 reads TGTGCCAGCAGTTTAACGGGGGAAGTAGGCACTGAAGCTTTCTTT. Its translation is CASSLTGEVGTEAFF.

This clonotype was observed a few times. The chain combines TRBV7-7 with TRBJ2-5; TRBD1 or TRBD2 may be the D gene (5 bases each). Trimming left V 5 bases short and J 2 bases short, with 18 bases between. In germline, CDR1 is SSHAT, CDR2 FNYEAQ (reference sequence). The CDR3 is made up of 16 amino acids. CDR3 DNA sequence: TGTGCCAGCAGCCTAAGGGGTCAACCGGGGCAAGAGACCCAGTACTTC. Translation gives CASSLRGQPGQETQYF.

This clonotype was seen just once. CDR3 sequence reads: CASSADARGWQYF. In nucleotides, the CDR3 is TGTGCCAGCAGCGCAGATGCCCGGGGTTGGCAGTACTTC. The V gene is TRBV7-2, the J gene TRBJ2-7; perhaps TRBD2 as D (5 bases). Germline V gene sequence: CDR1 SGHTA, CDR2 FQGNSA. Between the trimmed V and J ends, which lost 5 bases and 9 bases, there was a span of 17 bases. The CDR3 sequence is 13 residues long.

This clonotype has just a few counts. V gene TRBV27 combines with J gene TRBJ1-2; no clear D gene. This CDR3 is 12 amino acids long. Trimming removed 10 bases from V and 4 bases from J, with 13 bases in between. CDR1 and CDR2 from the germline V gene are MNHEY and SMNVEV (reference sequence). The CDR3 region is CATRVLPYGYTF. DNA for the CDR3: TGTGCCACTCGGGTGCTACCCTATGGCTACACCTTC.